The next 9 T cell receptor beta chains were all read from a single sample in a study of cytomegalovirus exposure and HLA in healthy donors. PCR was performed using 60 Vbeta and 13 Jbeta primers. Clones were sequenced by immunoSEQ multiplex PCR, and TCRdb holds only the in-frame ones, with some missing. The data contain about 120,000 clones, roughly 83% of them singletons. The sequenced sample consisted of PBMCs. These receptors were taken from a man between 18 and 35 years old in good health and CMV-seropositive.

This clone has only a few counts. The V gene is TRBV25-1, the J gene TRBJ2-1; unclear D gene. Germline CDR1 is MGHDK and CDR2 is SYGVNS. The CDR3 runs 14 residues. The ends were cut back, 1 base at V and 0 bases at J, with 4 bases in the middle. The CDR3 is CASSESNSYNEQFF. As DNA, the CDR3 is TGTGCCAGCAGTGAATCAAACTCCTACAATGAGCAGTTCTTC.

This chain connects TRBV25-1 to TRBJ1-1, with D possibly being TRBD1 (6 bases). CDR3 length equals 13 residues. Trimming stripped 3 bases from V and 7 bases from J, with 12 bases between. Germline CDR1 reads MGHDK; CDR2 reads SYGVNS. CDR3 nucleotides: TGTGCCAGCAGTGATGGACAGATTGATGAAGCTTTCTTT. Translation: CASSDGQIDEAFF.

The chain combines TRBV10-2 with TRBJ2-1; TRBD1 matches at 8 bases. CDR1 is WSHSY and CDR2 is SAAADI in the germline V gene. V lost 7 bases and J lost 10; bases outside the gene matches: 6. The CDR3 runs to 12 residues. The CDR3 region has the DNA TGCGCCAGCACGGACAGGGCGGGCGAGCAGTTCTTC. This sequence encodes CASTDRAGEQFF.

The V gene is TRBV27, the J gene TRBJ1-5; tentative D call: TRBD1 (6 bases). The V end lost 2 bases, the J end lost 4 bases, and 12 bases lay between the germline ends. This CDR3 comprises 15 residues. The germline V gene has CDR1 MNHEY and CDR2 SMNVEV (reference sequence). The CDR3 nucleotides are TGTGCCAGCAGTTTAGGGGGCGACATTAATCAGCCCCAGCATTTT. It encodes CASSLGGDINQPQHF.

The chain is built from TRBV28 and TRBJ1-1, with 8 nucleotides matching TRBD1. CDR3 size: 13 residues. Germline loops: CDR1 MDHEN, CDR2 SYDVKM. V shed 6 bases, J shed 1 base, and the junction held 1 base outside the gene matches. The CDR3 here is CASSGQGNTEAFF. CDR3 bases: TGTGCCAGCAGCGGACAGGGGAACACTGAAGCTTTCTTT.

J is TRBJ2-2 and V is TRBV4-2, with D uncertain. Germline V gene sequence: CDR1 LGHNA, CDR2 YNFKEQ. The CDR3 sequence is 15 residues long. Trimming removed 0 bases at V and 7 bases at J, with 12 bases between. The CDR3 region has the DNA TGTGCCAGCAGCCAAGACCCCGCCGCCGGCGGGGAGCTGTTTTTT. This encodes CASSQDPAAGGELFF.

The V and J genes are TRBV25-1 and TRBJ2-7; 11 bases are shared with TRBD2. From germline, CDR1 is MGHDK and CDR2 SYGVNS. This CDR3 contains 14 residues. J was trimmed by 9 bases and V by 4 bases; bases with no gene match: 8. CDR3 loop: CASSGTSGPGGQYF. The CDR3 coding sequence is TGTGCCAGCAGTGGGACTAGCGGGCCCGGCGGGCAGTACTTC.

This clone came up once. The junction does not match germline at one end; this may be a read error. This sequence joins TRBV27 and TRBJ1-4; 7 positions match TRBD1. This CDR3 has 12 residues. The V gene's germline CDR1 is MNHEY and CDR2 SMNVEV (reference sequence). The chain's CDR3 is CASSPGTAAPVF. CDR3 DNA sequence: TGTGCCAGCAGTCCGGGGACAGCCGCCCCCGTTTTT.

The chain links TRBV18 to TRBJ2-3; TRBD1 agrees at 9 bases. CDR3 size: 16 residues. Germline CDR1 KGHSH, CDR2 LQKENI. V lost 3 bases, J lost 6 bases, and 10 bases stayed unmatched. The CDR3, as DNA: TGTGCCAGCTCACCGGGGCTACAGGGGGCAGGGGATACGCAGTATTTT. Translated: CASSPGLQGAGDTQYF.